This TCR beta chain was profiled in a study of beta chain features in type 1 diabetes. Study results and caveats: The study left unresolved whether HLA type influences TCRB rearrangement.

Concerning this clone: Its antigen is still unknown.

The germline V gene has CDR1 SGHTA and CDR2 FQGNSA. CDR3 length: 14 residues. V was pared by 5 bases and J by 8 bases, with 6 bases of the junction left unmatched. The study reverse transcribed the entire isolated RNA, so it sequenced expressed TCRB transcripts. Around 3.57 million reads was the average for naive, central memory and regulatory T cell samples. Here immunoSEQ multiplex PCR was the method, and the copy in TCRdb shows in-frame clones only, minus some. There are 350,000 to 450,000 clones in the sample; around 16% occur only once, and approximately 0.02% lies in the top ten. The source of this sequence is a woman between 18 and 29 years old in good health. V usage is TRBV7-2 and J usage is TRBJ1-4, with 9 bases lining up with TRBD1. The sequencing input was naive CD4+ T cells from blood. The CDR3 here is CASSRDRAGEKLFF. In DNA form, the CDR3 reads TGTGCCAGCAGCCGGGACAGGGCAGGCGAAAAACTGTTTTTT.